A single sample is the source of the 9 T cell receptor beta chains below, sequenced in a study of human T cells and chemical hapten exposure. TCRdb analysed the RACE reads with MiXCR anew, one entry per CDR3 protein. The data hold some 170,000 distinct CDR3 sequences, with about a fifth observed a single time. The sample's time point: patch test 1, 2 weeks after DPC sensitization. Treatment defined: therapeutic diphenylcyclopropenone sensitization with weekly scalp DPC. The sequencing here drew on whole blood, taken in connection with sensitization to the hapten diphenylcyclopropenone (DPC). These receptors all stem from a woman aged 45-65 years with alopecia areata. Some clones in this sample may be carry-over from other donors' samples.

This sequence joins TRBV7-9 and TRBJ2-3; D remains unclear. Germline V lookup: CDR1 SEHNR, CDR2 FQNEAQ (reference sequence). This CDR3 is 14 amino acids long. The V gene lost 2 bases and the J gene lost 3 bases, with 9 bases spanning the gap. The CDR3 DNA reads TGTGCCAGCAGCTTAACCCATCCAACAGATACGCAGTATTTT. The encoded protein is CASSLTHPTDTQYF.

This clonotype was observed a few times. The V and J genes are TRBV29-1 and TRBJ2-7, with 8 bases identical to TRBD1. The CDR3 has 14 amino acids. Germline V gene sequence: CDR1 SQVTM, CDR2 ANQGSEA. J lost 4 bases, V lost 7 bases, and 12 bases had no gene match. The CDR3 loop is CSGTDRVEGYEQYF. DNA for the CDR3: TGCAGCGGCACGGACAGGGTCGAGGGTTACGAGCAGTACTTC.

This clonotype was seen more than once but under ten times. The chain has TRBV29-1 and TRBJ1-6, with 7 positions matching TRBD1. V dropped 7 bases and J dropped 0; count of bases not matched to a gene: 6. This CDR3 contains 15 residues. The germline CDR1 and CDR2 sequences are SQVTM and ANQGSEA. CDR3 bases: TGCAGCGCCGGGACAGCGGACTCCTATAATTCACCCCTCCACTTT. Protein: CSAGTADSYNSPLHF.

This clonotype was counted ten times or more. The rearrangement links TRBV19 to TRBJ2-2; weak D call: TRBD2 (6 bases). Germline-derived CDR1 and CDR2 are LNHDA and SQIVND (reference sequence). The length of the CDR3 is 14 residues. V lost 6 bases and J 4 bases, leaving 12 bases between the germline ends. The CDR3 nucleotides read TGTGCCAGTAGCCCGACCGGGGGCACCGGGGAGCTGTTTTTT. Translating gives CASSPTGGTGELFF.

This clonotype was counted a few times. The CDR3, as DNA: TGTGCCAGCAGTCCCAAAGGGCTCGGTCAGCCCCAGCATTTT. Protein product: CASSPKGLGQPQHF. This sequence joins TRBV27 and TRBJ1-5; D remains unclear. The CDR3 is 14 residues long. Looked up from germline, CDR1 is MNHEY and CDR2 is SMNVEV (reference sequence). The V end was cut by 5 bases, the J end by 6 bases, with 14 bases between.

The CDR3 here is CSATTGHYQPQHF. The CDR3 bases are TGCAGTGCAACGACAGGGCACTATCAGCCCCAGCATTTT. The chain links TRBV20-1 to TRBJ1-5; TRBD1 aligns across 7 bases. The junction had 7 bases not matched to a gene; V was cut back by 6 bases and J by 5 bases. The germline CDR1 and CDR2 sequences are DFQATT and SNEGSKA (reference sequence). The CDR3 spans 13 residues.

The J gene is TRBJ2-1, the V gene TRBV5-6, with D possibly being TRBD1 (6 bases). The CDR3 consists of 12 residues. Germline CDR1 and CDR2: SGHDT and YYEEEE. Trimming took 4 bases from V and 9 from J, leaving 11 bases between them. The CDR3 nucleotides read TGTGCCAGCAGCGAGAACAGGGCTGAGCAGTTCTTC. Translated, it gives CASSENRAEQFF. Together with reference TRBV5-6 and TRBJ2-1, the CDR3 gives the full variable domain: DAGVTQSPTHLIKTRGQQVTLRCSPKSGHDTVSWYQQALGQGPQFIFQYYEEEERQRGNFPDRFSGHQFPNYSSELNVNALLLGDSALYLCASSENRAEQFFGPGTRLTVL.

The genes are TRBV28 and TRBJ1-2; D is perhaps TRBD1 (6 bases). Germline lookup yields CDR1 MDHEN and CDR2 SYDVKM. The CDR3 consists of 16 residues. Trimming cost V 6 bases and J 4 bases, with 21 bases left between them. CDR3 bases: TGTGCCAGCAGCCGCCGGTATCGGGACAAAGCCTATGGCTACACCTTC. This codes for CASSRRYRDKAYGYTF.

This clonotype was seen many times. The rearrangement joins TRBV6-5 to TRBJ2-1, with 10 bases identical to TRBD2. The junction had 6 bases not matched to a gene; V was cut back by 6 bases and J by 4 bases. Germline CDR1 MNHEY, CDR2 SVGAGI. CDR3 length: 15 residues. In DNA, the CDR3 is TGTGCCAGCAGAACCGGGACTAGCGAGTACAATGAGCAGTTCTTC. Encoded protein: CASRTGTSEYNEQFF.